The present T cell receptor (beta chain) was sequenced within a study of blood T cell repertoires in COVID-19 (dated by TCRdb to 2018 to 2020). Regarding the complete study: The collaborator samples originated in the United States, Italy and Spain and spanned the acute and convalescent phases of COVID-19. The samples were drawn from the first 160 participants of the ongoing ImmuneRACE study and from 1,254 subjects provided by 6 global collaborators. The material from the prospective study consisted of cDNA or gDNA derived from T cells, B-cell-depleted T cells, or PBMCs. Deeply sampled blood TCRbeta repertoires from subjects exposed to, actively infected with, or recovered from COVID-19 were included in the dataset. The repertoires were made available in a free public database intended to serve as a resource for research on the immune response to SARS-CoV-2. A de-identified subject ID, COVID-19 status, age in years and sex were almost always included in the sample metadata. Where HLA class I and class II types were available, the types were taken from metadata supplied by the sample provider, not from assay-based typing.

The V end loses 6 bases and the J end loses 0 bases, and a stretch of 8 bases separates them. The CDR3 covers 12 residues, taking in both the cysteine and the phenylalanine. Just the 36-base CDR3 DNA is kept, in frame starting at base 1. Looking up the germline V gene yields CDR1 SQVTM and CDR2 ANQGSEA. Overall study results and their limits: The amount of clinical and demographic metadata varied by source and participant and was provided uncurated.

Collaborating institutions collected whole blood in K2EDTA tubes following their own protocols. For TCRbeta analysis, collaborator samples were shipped as frozen whole blood, as isolated PBMCs, or as DNA extracted from either sample type. With regard to this clone: Its antigen is still unknown. Per-nucleotide qualities are absent, and no much larger clonotype sits a single base away.

TCRbeta CDR3 regions were amplified from genomic DNA by means of the immunoSEQ Assay, a bias-controlled multiplex PCR. The authors' pipeline ran thus. The number of nucleated cells in each sample was estimated from the amplification of reference gene primers within the assay. To quantify the absolute abundance of each unique TCRbeta CDR3 rearrangement, sequence reads were collapsed and filtered. Productive Simpson clonality was computed per sample as the square root of Simpson's diversity index over productive rearrangements. TCRdb re-hosts the immuneACCESS table, in-frame sequences only. Its copies lack some clones; in the studies checked, an unresolved V gene accounts for under half of them, and the cause for the rest is not known. For V, J and clone size, that table is used; D and trimming come from the DNA. The sample records tens of thousands of clones, roughly 88% of which are singletons. The ten largest make up about 4% of the sample.

The sequenced sample was peripheral blood. The TCR comes from a man aged 65-85 years with acute or convalescent COVID-19. The rearrangement joined TRBV29-1 to TRBJ1-2; a confident D gene designation cannot be given. The CDR3 has the sequence CSVTTPNYGYTF. The bases are TGCAGCGTGACGACACCTAACTATGGCTACACCTTC.